A selection of T cell receptor beta chains follows, all from one sample in a study of T cells after yellow fever vaccination. TCRdb itself ran the 5' RACE reads through MiXCR, one entry per CDR3 protein. The sample has roughly 300,000 distinct CDR3 sequences, around 6.8% seen once. The source material was PBMCs, sampled more than 40 days after the first yellow fever vaccination. These receptors originate from a man between 18 and 35 years old who received the YFV17D yellow fever vaccine. Each CDR3 is given with its conserved first and last residue.

V gene: TRBV3-1; J gene: TRBJ2-3; CDR3 protein: CASSQDFGGLTDTQYF
V gene: TRBV27; J gene: TRBJ1-5; CDR3 protein: CASSLWNRGNQPQHF
V gene: TRBV30; J gene: TRBJ2-1; CDR3 protein: CAWSPPGQRGFNEQFF
V gene: TRBV4-1; J gene: TRBJ2-1; CDR3 protein: CASSQDPVTSGERNEQFF
V gene: TRBV7-2; J gene: TRBJ1-2; CDR3 protein: CASTLTGNYGYTF
V gene: TRBV19; J gene: TRBJ2-5; CDR3 protein: CASTLTSGGAQTQYF
V gene: TRBV7-3; J gene: TRBJ2-2; CDR3 protein: CASSLGLAGPNTGELFF
V gene: TRBV6-2/TRBV6-3; J gene: TRBJ2-7; CDR3 protein: CASSSPGQGYSSYEQYF
V gene: TRBV6-1; J gene: TRBJ2-2; CDR3 protein: CASSRQDRVNGELFF
V gene: TRBV11-1; J gene: TRBJ2-2; CDR3 protein: CASSIGLAGGYANTGELFF
V gene: TRBV11-3; J gene: TRBJ2-3; CDR3 protein: CASSLRPPGAGMPDTQYF
V gene: TRBV6-1; J gene: TRBJ1-4; CDR3 protein: CASSRYRPLRREKLFF
V gene: TRBV10-3; J gene: TRBJ2-5; CDR3 protein: CAISEYLAGANQETQYF